This TCR beta chain came from a study of Tregs in tolerant kidney transplant recipients. Study findings and constraints: Tregs expanded with activated donor B cells seemed most donor-specific. Validation in larger populations is needed because few patients were studied.

V shed 0 bases and J 6 bases; nucleotides not matched to a gene: 4. This CDR3 spans 14 amino acids. CDR1 is LNHNV and CDR2 is YYDKDF in the germline V gene (reference sequence). Repertoires were generated with immunoSEQ multiplex PCR, while TCRdb's copy carries only in-frame clones and drops some. Of about 83,000 clones in the sample, about 98% were seen once. Comment on this clone: What it binds is not known.

Unstimulated regulatory T cells (CD4+CD25+CD127-), CD4+CD25- non-regulatory cells, CD4 and CD8 cells were FACS-sorted from thawed PBMCs. This receptor was identified in a human donor who received a combined kidney and bone marrow transplant. The specimen was CD4+ T cells from blood, collected before the transplant. The gene calls are TRBV15 and TRBJ1-1; 7 bases fit TRBD1. The CDR3 is CATSRERTGPEAFF. The CDR3 DNA reads as TGTGCCACCAGCAGAGAGAGGACAGGACCTGAAGCTTTCTTT.